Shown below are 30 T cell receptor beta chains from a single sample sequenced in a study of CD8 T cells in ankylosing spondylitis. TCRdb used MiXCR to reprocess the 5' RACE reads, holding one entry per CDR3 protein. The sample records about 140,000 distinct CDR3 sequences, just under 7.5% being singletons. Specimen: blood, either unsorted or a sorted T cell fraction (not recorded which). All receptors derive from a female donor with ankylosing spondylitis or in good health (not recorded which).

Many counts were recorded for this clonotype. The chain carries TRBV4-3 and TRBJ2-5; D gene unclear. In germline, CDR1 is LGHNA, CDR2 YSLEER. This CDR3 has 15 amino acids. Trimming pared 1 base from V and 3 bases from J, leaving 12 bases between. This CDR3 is CASSQAYSGKETQYF. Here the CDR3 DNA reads TGCGCCAGCAGCCAAGCCTACTCTGGAAAAGAGACCCAGTACTTC.

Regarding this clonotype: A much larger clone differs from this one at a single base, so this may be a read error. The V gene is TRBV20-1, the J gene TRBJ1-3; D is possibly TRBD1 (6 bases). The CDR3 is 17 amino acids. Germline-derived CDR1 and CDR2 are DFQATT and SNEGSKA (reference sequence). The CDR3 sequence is CCVYLPRDISSGNTIYF. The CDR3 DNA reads TGCTGTGTTTACCTTCCTCGGGACATAAGCTCTGGAAACACCATATATTTT.

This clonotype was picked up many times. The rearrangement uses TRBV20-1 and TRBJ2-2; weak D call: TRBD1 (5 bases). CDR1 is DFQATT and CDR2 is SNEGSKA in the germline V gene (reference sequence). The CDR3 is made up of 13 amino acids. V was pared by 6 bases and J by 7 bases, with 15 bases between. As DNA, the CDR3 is TGCAGTGCCAACAGGAAGGGTGGCGGGGAGCTGTTTTTT. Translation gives CSANRKGGGELFF.

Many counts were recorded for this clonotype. CDR3 region: CASRFRGPNTGELFF. The CDR3 nucleotides are TGTGCCAGCAGATTCCGGGGCCCGAACACCGGGGAGCTGTTTTTT. V usage is TRBV5-4 and J usage is TRBJ2-2; D tentatively reads TRBD1 or TRBD2 (5 bases each). The CDR3 loop spans 15 amino acids. The germline gives CDR1 SGHNT, CDR2 YYREEE (reference sequence). Trimming took off 5 bases at V and 0 bases at J, with 11 bases between the two ends.

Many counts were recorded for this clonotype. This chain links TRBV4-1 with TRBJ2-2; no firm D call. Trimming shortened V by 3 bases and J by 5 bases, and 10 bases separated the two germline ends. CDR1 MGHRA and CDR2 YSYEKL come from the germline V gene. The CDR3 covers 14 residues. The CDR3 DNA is TGCGCCAGCAGCCAGCCAGGAATGACCGGGGAGCTGTTTTTT. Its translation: CASSQPGMTGELFF.

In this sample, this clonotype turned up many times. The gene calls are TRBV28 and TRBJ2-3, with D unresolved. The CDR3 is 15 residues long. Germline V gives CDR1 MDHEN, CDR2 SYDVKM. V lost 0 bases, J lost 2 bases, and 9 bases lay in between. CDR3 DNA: TGTGCCAGCAGTTTATGGGTGGGTCTCACAGATACGCAGTATTTT. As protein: CASSLWVGLTDTQYF.

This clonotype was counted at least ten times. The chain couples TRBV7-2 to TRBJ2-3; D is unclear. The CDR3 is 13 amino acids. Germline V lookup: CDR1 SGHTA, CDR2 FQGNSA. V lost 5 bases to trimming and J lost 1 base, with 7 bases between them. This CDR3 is CASSLSGTDTQYF. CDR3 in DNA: TGTGCCAGCAGCCTCAGCGGCACAGATACGCAGTATTTT.

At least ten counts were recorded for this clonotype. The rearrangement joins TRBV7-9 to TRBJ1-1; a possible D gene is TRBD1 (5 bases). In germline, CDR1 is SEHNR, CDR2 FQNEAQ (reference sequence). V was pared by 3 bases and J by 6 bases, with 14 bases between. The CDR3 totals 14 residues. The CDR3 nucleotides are TGTGCCAGCAGCTTTCCCCAGGGTGCCGCTGAAGCTTTCTTT. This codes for CASSFPQGAAEAFF. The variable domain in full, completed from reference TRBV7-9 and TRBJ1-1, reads DTGVSQNPRHKITKRGQNVTFRCDPISEHNRLYWYRQTLGQGPEFLTYFQNEAQLEKSRLLSDRFSAERPKGSFSTLEIQRTEQGDSAMYLCASSFPQGAAEAFFGQGTRLTVV.

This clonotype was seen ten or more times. CDR3 sequence: CASKIGDYNSPLHF. The CDR3 coding sequence is TGTGCCAGCAAGATCGGGGATTATAATTCACCCCTCCACTTT. The chain carries TRBV27 and TRBJ1-6, with D unclear. CDR3 length: 14 residues. Trimming stripped 7 bases from V and 4 bases from J, with 11 bases between. Germline V gene lookup returns CDR1 MNHEY and CDR2 SMNVEV (reference sequence).

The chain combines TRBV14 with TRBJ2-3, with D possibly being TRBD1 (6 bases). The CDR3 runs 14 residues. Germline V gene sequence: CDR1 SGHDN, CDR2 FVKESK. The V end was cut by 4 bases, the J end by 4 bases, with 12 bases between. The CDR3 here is CASSRYRAADTQYF. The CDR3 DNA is TGTGCCAGCAGCCGGTACAGGGCTGCAGATACGCAGTATTTT.

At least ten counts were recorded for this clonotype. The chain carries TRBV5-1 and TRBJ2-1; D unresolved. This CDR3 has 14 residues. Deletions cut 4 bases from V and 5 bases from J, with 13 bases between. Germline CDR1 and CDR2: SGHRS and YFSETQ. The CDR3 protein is CASSREGGHNEQFF. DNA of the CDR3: TGCGCCAGCAGCCGAGAAGGTGGCCACAATGAGCAGTTCTTC.

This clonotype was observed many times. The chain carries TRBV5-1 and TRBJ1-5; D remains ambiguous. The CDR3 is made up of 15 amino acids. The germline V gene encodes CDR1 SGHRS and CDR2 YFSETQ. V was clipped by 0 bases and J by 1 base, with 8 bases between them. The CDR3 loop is CASSLGGKSNQPQHF. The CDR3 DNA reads TGCGCCAGCAGCTTGGGAGGGAAGAGCAATCAGCCCCAGCATTTT.

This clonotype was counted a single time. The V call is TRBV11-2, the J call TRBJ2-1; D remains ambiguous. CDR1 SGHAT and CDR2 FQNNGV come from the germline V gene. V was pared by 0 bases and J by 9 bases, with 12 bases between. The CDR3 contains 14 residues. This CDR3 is CASSLDLAETEQFF. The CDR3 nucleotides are TGTGCCAGCAGCTTAGATCTGGCGGAGACTGAGCAGTTCTTC.

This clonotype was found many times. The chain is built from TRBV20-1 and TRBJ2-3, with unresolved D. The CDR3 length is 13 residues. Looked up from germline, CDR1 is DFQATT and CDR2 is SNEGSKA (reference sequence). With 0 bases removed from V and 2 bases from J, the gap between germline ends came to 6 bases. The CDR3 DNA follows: TGCAGTGCTAGAGATATAGTCACAGATACGCAGTATTTT. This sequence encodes CSARDIVTDTQYF.

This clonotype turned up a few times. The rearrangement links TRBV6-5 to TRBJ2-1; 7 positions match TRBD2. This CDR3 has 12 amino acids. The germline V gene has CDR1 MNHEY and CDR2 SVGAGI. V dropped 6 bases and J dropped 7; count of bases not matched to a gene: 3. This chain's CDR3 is CASSLGRNEQFF. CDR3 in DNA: TGTGCCAGCAGCCTCGGGAGGAATGAGCAGTTCTTC.

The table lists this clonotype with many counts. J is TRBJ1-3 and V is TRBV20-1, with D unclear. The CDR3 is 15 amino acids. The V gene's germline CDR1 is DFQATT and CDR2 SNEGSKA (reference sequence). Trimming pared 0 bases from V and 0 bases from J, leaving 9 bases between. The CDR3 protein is CSARDYGSSGNTIYF. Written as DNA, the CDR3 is TGCAGTGCTAGAGATTATGGCAGCTCTGGAAACACCATATATTTT.

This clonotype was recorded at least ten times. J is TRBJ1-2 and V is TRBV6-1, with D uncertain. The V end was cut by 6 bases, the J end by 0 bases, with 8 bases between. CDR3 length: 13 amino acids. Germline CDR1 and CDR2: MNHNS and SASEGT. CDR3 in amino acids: CASSQVANYGYTF. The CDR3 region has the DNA TGTGCCAGCAGCCAGGTGGCTAACTATGGCTACACCTTC.

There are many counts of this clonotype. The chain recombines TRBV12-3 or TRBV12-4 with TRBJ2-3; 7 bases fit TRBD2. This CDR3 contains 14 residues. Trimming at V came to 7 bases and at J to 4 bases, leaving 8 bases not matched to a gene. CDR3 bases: TGTGCCAGCACACTCAGCGGGATGTCAGATACGCAGTATTTT. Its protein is CASTLSGMSDTQYF.

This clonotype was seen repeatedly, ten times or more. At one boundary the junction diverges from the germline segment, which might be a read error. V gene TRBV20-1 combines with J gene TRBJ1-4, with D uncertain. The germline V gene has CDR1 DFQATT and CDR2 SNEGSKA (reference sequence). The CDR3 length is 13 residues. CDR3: CSVRRQPNEKLFF. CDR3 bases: TGCAGTGTTAGAAGACAACCTAATGAAAAACTGTTTTTT.

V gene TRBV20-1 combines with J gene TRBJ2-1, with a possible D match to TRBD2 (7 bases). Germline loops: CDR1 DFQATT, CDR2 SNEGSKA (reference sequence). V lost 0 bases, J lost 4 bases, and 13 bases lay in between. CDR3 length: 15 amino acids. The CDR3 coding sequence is TGCAGTGCTAGAGATTGGGGGGGGCCGTACAATGAGCAGTTCTTC. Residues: CSARDWGGPYNEQFF.

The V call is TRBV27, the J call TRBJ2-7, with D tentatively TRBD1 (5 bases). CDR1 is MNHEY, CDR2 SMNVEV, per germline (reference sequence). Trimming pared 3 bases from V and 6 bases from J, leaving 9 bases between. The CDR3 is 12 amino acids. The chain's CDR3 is CASSFMQGEQYF. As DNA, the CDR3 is TGTGCCAGCAGTTTTATGCAGGGCGAGCAGTACTTC.

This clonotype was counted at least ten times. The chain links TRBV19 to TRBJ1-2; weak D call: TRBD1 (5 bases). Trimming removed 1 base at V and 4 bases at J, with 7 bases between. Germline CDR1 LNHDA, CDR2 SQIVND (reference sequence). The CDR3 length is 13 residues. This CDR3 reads CASSIGGVYGYTF. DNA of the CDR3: TGTGCCAGTAGTATAGGGGGGGTCTATGGCTACACCTTC. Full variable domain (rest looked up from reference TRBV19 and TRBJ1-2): DGGITQSPKYLFRKEGQNVTLSCEQNLNHDAMYWYRQDPGQGLRLIYYSQIVNDFQKGDIAEGYSVSREKKESFPLTVTSAQKNPTAFYLCASSIGGVYGYTFGSGTRLTVV.

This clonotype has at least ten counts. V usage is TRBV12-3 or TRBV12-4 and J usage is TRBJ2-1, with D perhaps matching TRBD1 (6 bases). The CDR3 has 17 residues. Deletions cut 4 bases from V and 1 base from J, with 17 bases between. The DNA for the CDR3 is TGTGCCAGCAGTTCCGAGGGGCGACAGGTGTCCTACAATGAGCAGTTCTTC. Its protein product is CASSSEGRQVSYNEQFF.

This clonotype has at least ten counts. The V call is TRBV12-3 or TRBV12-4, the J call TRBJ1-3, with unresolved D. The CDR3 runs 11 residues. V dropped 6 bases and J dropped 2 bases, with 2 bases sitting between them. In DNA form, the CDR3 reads TGTGCCAGCAGCACTGGAAACACCATATATTTT. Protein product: CASSTGNTIYF.

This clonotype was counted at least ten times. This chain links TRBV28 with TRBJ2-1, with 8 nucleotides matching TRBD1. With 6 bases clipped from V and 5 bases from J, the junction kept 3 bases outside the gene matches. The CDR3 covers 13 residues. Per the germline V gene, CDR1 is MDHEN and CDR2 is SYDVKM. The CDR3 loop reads CASRIQGDNEQFF. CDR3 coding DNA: TGTGCCAGCAGGATACAGGGGGACAATGAGCAGTTCTTC.

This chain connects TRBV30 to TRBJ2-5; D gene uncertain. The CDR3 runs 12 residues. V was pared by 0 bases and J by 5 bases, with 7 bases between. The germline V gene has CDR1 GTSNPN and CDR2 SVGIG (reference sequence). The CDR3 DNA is TGTGCCTGGAGTGTATTTGGGGAGACCCAGTACTTC. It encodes CAWSVFGETQYF. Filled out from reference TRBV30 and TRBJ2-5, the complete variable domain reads SQTIHQWPATLVQPVGSPLSLECTVEGTSNPNLYWYRQAAGRGLQLLFYSVGIGQISSEVPQNLSASRPQDRQFILSSKKLLLSDSGFYLCAWSVFGETQYFGPGTRLLVL.

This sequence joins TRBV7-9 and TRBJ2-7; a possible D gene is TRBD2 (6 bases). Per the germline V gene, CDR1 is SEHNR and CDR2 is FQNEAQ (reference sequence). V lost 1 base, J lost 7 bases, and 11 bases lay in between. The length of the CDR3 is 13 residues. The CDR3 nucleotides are TGTGCCAGCAGCTTAGGGAGGGTGAAAGAGCAGTACTTC. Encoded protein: CASSLGRVKEQYF.

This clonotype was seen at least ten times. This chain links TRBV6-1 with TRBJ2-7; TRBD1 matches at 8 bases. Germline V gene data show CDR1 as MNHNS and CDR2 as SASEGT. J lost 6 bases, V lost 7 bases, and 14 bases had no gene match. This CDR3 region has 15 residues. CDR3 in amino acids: CASTQRRQGAGEQYF. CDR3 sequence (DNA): TGTGCCAGCACCCAACGGAGGCAGGGGGCAGGCGAGCAGTACTTC.

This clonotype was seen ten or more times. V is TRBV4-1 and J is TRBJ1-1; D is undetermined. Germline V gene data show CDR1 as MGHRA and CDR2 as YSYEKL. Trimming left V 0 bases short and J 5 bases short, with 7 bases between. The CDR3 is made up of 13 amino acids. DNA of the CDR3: TGCGCCAGCAGCCAAGAGGTTACTACTGAAGCTTTCTTT. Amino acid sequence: CASSQEVTTEAFF.

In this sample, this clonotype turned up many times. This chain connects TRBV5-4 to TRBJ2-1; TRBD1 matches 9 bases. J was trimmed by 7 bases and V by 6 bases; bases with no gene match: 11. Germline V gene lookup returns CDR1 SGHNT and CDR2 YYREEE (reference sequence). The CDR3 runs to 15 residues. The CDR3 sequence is CASTLPGGQGNEQFF. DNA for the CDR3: TGTGCCAGCACGCTCCCCGGGGGACAGGGAAATGAGCAGTTCTTC.